This TCR beta chain came from a study of cytomegalovirus exposure and HLA in healthy donors. The study, taken as a whole, reports: According to a later analysis, most TCR beta chains associated with CMV appeared HLA-restricted. A few CMV-associated chains proved CMV antigen-specific in vitro. In a later analysis, an Asian-associated ancestry cluster reportedly showed fewer N-insertions than the roughly 650-donor mean.

Germline CDR1 reads SGHAT; CDR2 reads FQNNGV. The V end was cut by 6 bases, the J end by 7 bases, with 12 bases between. This CDR3 is built from 12 residues. The PCR used 60 Vbeta and 13 Jbeta primers. TCRdb's copy holds only in-frame clones and misses some; the assay was immunoSEQ multiplex PCR. The sample shows some 150,000 clones, roughly 82% of them seen only once. Notes on this clone: Its antigen is unidentified.

Material for sequencing was PBMCs. The V gene is TRBV11-2, the J gene TRBJ2-5; a possible D gene is TRBD2 (6 bases). This TCR came from a man aged 50 to 59 in good health and CMV-seropositive. The CDR3 nucleotides read TGTGCCAGCAGTCCCTTCGGGGGGACCCAGTACTTC. Protein sequence: CASSPFGGTQYF. The full variable domain, completed using reference TRBV11-2 and TRBJ2-5, is EAGVAQSPRYKIIEKRQSVAFWCNPISGHATLYWYQQILGQGPKLLIQFQNNGVVDDSQLPKDRFSAERLKGVDSTLKIQPAKLEDSAVYLCASSPFGGTQYFGPGTRLLVL.